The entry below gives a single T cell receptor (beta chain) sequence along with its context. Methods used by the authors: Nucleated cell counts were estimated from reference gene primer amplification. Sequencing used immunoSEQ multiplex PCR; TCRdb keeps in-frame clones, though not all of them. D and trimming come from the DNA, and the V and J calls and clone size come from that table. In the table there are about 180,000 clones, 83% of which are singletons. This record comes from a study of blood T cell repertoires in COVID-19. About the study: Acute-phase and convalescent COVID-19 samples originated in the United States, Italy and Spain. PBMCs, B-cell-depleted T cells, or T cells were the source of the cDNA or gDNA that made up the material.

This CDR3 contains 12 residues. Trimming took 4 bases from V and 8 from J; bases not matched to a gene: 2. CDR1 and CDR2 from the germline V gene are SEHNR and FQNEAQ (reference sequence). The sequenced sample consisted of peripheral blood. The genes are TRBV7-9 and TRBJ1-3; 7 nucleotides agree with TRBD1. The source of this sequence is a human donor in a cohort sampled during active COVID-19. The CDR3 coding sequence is TGTGCCAGCAGCTCCAGGGGGGACACCATATATTTT. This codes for CASSSRGDTIYF.